These 29 T cell receptor beta chains were sequenced from one sample in a study of cytomegalovirus exposure and HLA in healthy donors. The primer mix had 60 Vbeta and 13 Jbeta primers. Generated by immunoSEQ multiplex PCR, the TCRdb table keeps only in-frame clones and is missing some. The data contain approximately 160,000 clones, approximately 79% of them singletons. The sequenced sample consisted of PBMCs. The receptors derive from a human donor in good health.

The chain is built from TRBV4-3 and TRBJ1-4; TRBD1 aligns across 7 bases. V lost 2 bases to trimming and J lost 17 bases; unmatched junction nucleotides: 14. The CDR3 loop spans 14 amino acids. The germline CDR1 and CDR2 sequences are LGHNA and YSLEER. The DNA of the CDR3 is TGCGCCAGCAGCCAATCGGACAGGTCGGACCCCCCATTTTTT. This translates into CASSQSDRSDPPFF.

A few counts support this clone. V gene TRBV6-1 combines with J gene TRBJ1-4, with D tentatively TRBD1 (6 bases). Germline values: CDR1 MNHNS, CDR2 SASEGT. Deletions cut 6 bases from V and 6 bases from J, with 14 bases between. This CDR3 spans 14 amino acids. CDR3 sequence: CASRDSSPYEKLFF. The CDR3 region has the DNA TGTGCCAGCAGGGACAGCTCTCCCTATGAAAAACTGTTTTTT.

This clone was seen just once. The genes are TRBV11-2 and TRBJ1-3, with TRBD1 identical over 7 bases. CDR3 length: 15 residues. Germline V gene data show CDR1 as SGHAT and CDR2 as FQNNGV. V was clipped by 4 bases and J by 5 bases; unmatched bases: 8. CDR3 amino acids: CASSSIQGLRNTIYF. The CDR3 DNA reads as TGTGCCAGCAGCTCAATACAGGGGCTTAGAAACACCATATATTTT. Filled out from reference TRBV11-2 and TRBJ1-3, the complete variable domain reads EAGVAQSPRYKIIEKRQSVAFWCNPISGHATLYWYQQILGQGPKLLIQFQNNGVVDDSQLPKDRFSAERLKGVDSTLKIQPAKLEDSAVYLCASSSIQGLRNTIYFGEGSWLTVV.

The chain has TRBV5-6 and TRBJ1-1, with D perhaps matching TRBD1 (5 bases). Trimming shortened V by 0 bases and J by 4 bases, and 13 bases separated the two germline ends. The CDR3 has 15 residues. The germline CDR1 and CDR2 sequences are SGHDT and YYEEEE. CDR3 sequence reads: CASSLEFSGPTEAFF. The CDR3 DNA sequence: TGTGCCAGCAGCTTGGAGTTTTCAGGGCCCACTGAAGCTTTCTTT.

The chain recombines TRBV7-9 with TRBJ2-5; D is uncertain. Trimming cost V 2 bases and J 2 bases, with 15 bases left between them. The CDR3 sequence is 16 residues long. CDR1 SEHNR and CDR2 FQNEAQ come from the germline V gene (reference sequence). The CDR3 sequence: CASSLRAEVPQETQYF. The CDR3 DNA sequence: TGTGCCAGCAGCTTACGTGCAGAGGTGCCACAAGAGACCCAGTACTTC.

The chain is built from TRBV7-2 and TRBJ1-1, with D tentatively TRBD1 (6 bases). Trimming left V 1 base short and J 6 bases short, with 9 bases between. Germline assignment: CDR1 SGHTA and CDR2 FQGNSA. CDR3 size: 13 residues. The CDR3 DNA follows: TGTGCCAGCAGCTTAGAAGGGGGATCTGAAGCTTTCTTT. Translation gives CASSLEGGSEAFF.

This clone was observed a few times. The chain has TRBV18 and TRBJ2-7; 8 bases are a match to TRBD1. Losses at the gene ends were 6 bases for V and 6 bases for J; bases not matched to a gene: 4. CDR3 length: 12 residues. CDR1 and CDR2 (germline): KGHSH, LQKENI. CDR3 loop: CASSPTGGEQYF. CDR3 nucleotides: TGTGCCAGCTCGCCTACAGGGGGCGAGCAGTACTTC.

The chain employs TRBV14 and TRBJ2-4, with TRBD1 identical over 7 bases. V shed 3 bases, J shed 4 bases, and the junction held 3 bases outside the gene matches. CDR1 and CDR2 from the germline V gene are SGHDN and FVKESK. CDR3 length: 14 amino acids. CDR3 protein: CASSHGRGKNIQYF. The CDR3 DNA sequence: TGTGCCAGCAGCCACGGCAGGGGGAAAAACATTCAGTACTTC.

V and J are TRBV27 and TRBJ1-5; D is ambiguous. Germline V CDR1 and CDR2: MNHEY, SMNVEV (reference sequence). The CDR3 consists of 14 residues. Trimming stripped 2 bases from V and 3 bases from J, with 8 bases between. In nucleotides, the CDR3 is TGTGCCAGCAGTTTACGGCGGAACAATCAGCCCCAGCATTTT. This encodes CASSLRRNNQPQHF.

The genes are TRBV5-6 and TRBJ2-3; 8 bases align to TRBD2. Losses at the gene ends were 2 bases for V and 6 bases for J; bases not matched to a gene: 5. Looked up from germline, CDR1 is SGHDT and CDR2 is YYEEEE. The CDR3 is 14 residues long. The CDR3 is CASSFKRGSDTQYF. CDR3 in DNA: TGTGCCAGCAGCTTTAAGCGGGGGTCCGATACGCAGTATTTT.

The V call is TRBV5-1, the J call TRBJ1-2; D possibly corresponds to TRBD1 (6 bases). In germline, CDR1 is SGHRS, CDR2 YFSETQ. The V and J ends lost 1 base and 5 bases respectively, with 18 bases between them. CDR3 length: 16 amino acids. The CDR3 is CASSLPTQGRHYGYTF. CDR3 in DNA: TGCGCCAGCAGCTTGCCTACACAGGGACGGCATTATGGCTACACCTTC.

CDR3 nucleotides: TGTGCCAGCAGCTTAATAGACAACTACGAGCAGTACTTC. This translates into CASSLIDNYEQYF. The rearrangement links TRBV27 to TRBJ2-7; D uncertain. The CDR3 has 13 residues. Germline-derived CDR1 and CDR2 are MNHEY and SMNVEV (reference sequence). Trimming stripped 6 bases from V and 3 bases from J, with 12 bases between.

V usage is TRBV7-2 and J usage is TRBJ2-2, with 12 positions matching TRBD2. V lost 2 bases to trimming and J lost 5 bases; unmatched junction nucleotides: 0. Per germline, CDR1 SGHTA and CDR2 FQGNSA. The CDR3 extends over 15 amino acids. CDR3 DNA sequence: TGTGCCAGCAGCTTACTAGCGGGGGGGACCGGGGAGCTGTTTTTT. Its protein product is CASSLLAGGTGELFF. Supplemented by reference TRBV7-2 and TRBJ2-2, the full variable domain reads GAGVSQSPSNKVTEKGKDVELRCDPISGHTALYWYRQSLGQGLEFLIYFQGNSAPDKSGLPSDRFSAERTGGSVSTLTIQRTQQEDSAVYLCASSLLAGGTGELFFGEGSRLTVL.

The rearrangement uses TRBV7-3 and TRBJ2-1, with unresolved D. This CDR3 region has 15 residues. Germline V gene lookup returns CDR1 SGHTA and CDR2 FQGTGA. The ends were cut back, 5 bases at V and 5 bases at J, with 16 bases in the middle. Here the CDR3 DNA reads TGTGCCAGCAGCCCTATTGCCGCGGCTGACAATGAGCAGTTCTTC. As protein: CASSPIAAADNEQFF.

This clone turned up a few times. The chain joins TRBV7-2 to TRBJ2-7; a weak D match, TRBD1 (5 bases). Germline values: CDR1 SGHTA, CDR2 FQGNSA. The CDR3 has 15 amino acids. The germline V and J ends were trimmed by 2 bases and 3 bases, with 14 bases remaining between them. CDR3 nucleotides: TGTGCCAGCAGCTTAACTACAGGAAGAAACTACGAGCAGTACTTC. Translation: CASSLTTGRNYEQYF.

V gene TRBV5-4 combines with J gene TRBJ2-3; 14 nucleotides align to TRBD2. Germline CDR1 and CDR2: SGHNT and YYREEE (reference sequence). The CDR3 loop spans 17 amino acids. V lost 4 bases, J lost 6 bases, and 10 bases stayed unmatched. CDR3 sequence reads: CASSLGLAGALGDTQYF. Written as DNA, the CDR3 is TGTGCCAGCAGCCTGGGACTAGCGGGGGCTCTGGGGGATACGCAGTATTTT.

The V gene is TRBV11-2, the J gene TRBJ2-7, with a possible D match to TRBD2 (6 bases). The V end was cut by 7 bases, the J end by 3 bases, with 10 bases between. Germline V gene lookup returns CDR1 SGHAT and CDR2 FQNNGV. CDR3 length: 12 amino acids. CDR3 in amino acids: CASMEGLYEQYF. In DNA form, the CDR3 reads TGTGCCAGCATGGAGGGCCTCTACGAGCAGTACTTC.

This clone was detected only a few times. The CDR3 protein is CASRRGGNQPQHF. CDR3 bases: TGTGCCAGCAGGCGGGGAGGGAATCAGCCCCAGCATTTT. The chain carries TRBV6-5 and TRBJ1-5; D not certain. Germline CDR1 is MNHEY and CDR2 is SVGAGI. V gave up 6 bases and J gave up 4 bases, with 10 bases separating them. This CDR3 is built from 13 residues.

Details on this clone: The sample has other DNA sequences that encode this CDR3 too. V gene TRBV14 combines with J gene TRBJ2-3; D gene uncertain. The CDR3 spans 15 residues. Trimming removed 6 bases from V and 3 bases from J, with 16 bases in between. Germline V lookup: CDR1 SGHDN, CDR2 FVKESK. CDR3 sequence (DNA): TGTGCCAGCAGTCCGCTGACATTCGCGACAGATACGCAGTATTTT. Translation: CASSPLTFATDTQYF.

This clone was observed a single time. The chain employs TRBV27 and TRBJ2-1; 10 nucleotides match TRBD1. Germline values: CDR1 MNHEY, CDR2 SMNVEV (reference sequence). Unmatched junction bases numbered 5, after V lost 2 bases and J lost 4 bases. This CDR3 region has 16 residues. CDR3 sequence reads: CASSLVGTGVYNEQFF. The CDR3, as DNA: TGTGCCAGCAGTTTAGTTGGGACAGGGGTATACAATGAGCAGTTCTTC.

The chain recombines TRBV27 with TRBJ1-1, with TRBD1 as a possible D gene (5 bases). CDR1 is MNHEY, CDR2 SMNVEV, per germline (reference sequence). The V gene lost 3 bases and the J gene lost 2 bases, with 10 bases spanning the gap. The CDR3 is 14 amino acids. The CDR3 coding sequence is TGTGCCAGCAGTTTGGGAGGGGTCAACACTGAAGCTTTCTTT. This gives the protein CASSLGGVNTEAFF.

The chain employs TRBV7-7 and TRBJ2-2, with 14 bases fitting TRBD2. Germline V gives CDR1 SSHAT, CDR2 FNYEAQ (reference sequence). This CDR3 comprises 17 residues. V was clipped by 5 bases and J by 4 bases; unmatched bases: 6. The CDR3 region has the DNA TGTGCCAGCAGCGAGACTAGCGGGGGGGCGAGCACCGGGGAGCTGTTTTTT. Translated: CASSETSGGASTGELFF.

The chain has TRBV7-9 and TRBJ2-3; 8 nucleotides match TRBD1. Germline V gives CDR1 SEHNR, CDR2 FQNEAQ (reference sequence). CDR3 length: 15 residues. V lost 5 bases and J lost 2; bases outside the gene matches: 6. CDR3: CASSLPDRDTDTQYF. In DNA, the CDR3 is TGTGCCAGCAGCCTCCCGGACAGGGACACAGATACGCAGTATTTT.

The chain carries TRBV6-6 and TRBJ1-3; D not resolved. This CDR3 has 13 residues. V was cut by 7 bases and J by 6 bases, with 13 bases left in between. CDR1 and CDR2 (germline): MNHNY, SVGAGI (reference sequence). CDR3 region: CASNPGNLNTIYF. CDR3 bases: TGTGCCAGCAACCCCGGGAACCTAAACACCATATATTTT.

This sequence joins TRBV7-9 and TRBJ1-2; 9 nucleotides line up with TRBD1. Losses at the gene ends were 5 bases for V and 7 bases for J; bases not matched to a gene: 8. The CDR3 loop spans 14 amino acids. Germline CDR1 is SEHNR and CDR2 is FQNEAQ (reference sequence). CDR3 sequence (DNA): TGTGCCAGCAGCCGACCGGGACAGGGTCCTGGCTACACCTTC. Protein product: CASSRPGQGPGYTF.

CDR3 nucleotides: TGTGCCAGCAGTGTACAGGGAAATTCACCCCTCCACTTT. Translation: CASSVQGNSPLHF. The chain uses TRBV2 and TRBJ1-6; weak D call: TRBD1 (6 bases). This CDR3 comprises 13 residues. Trimming took 4 bases from V and 7 from J, leaving 8 bases between them. Germline V lookup: CDR1 SNHLY, CDR2 FYNNEI.

This chain links TRBV2 with TRBJ2-5, with 12 bases fitting TRBD1. The V and J ends lost 5 bases and 5 bases, in that order; junction bases with no gene match: 6. Germline-derived CDR1 and CDR2 are SNHLY and FYNNEI. The CDR3 is 15 residues long. CDR3 protein: CASSPGTGGRETQYF. CDR3 DNA sequence: TGTGCCAGCAGTCCCGGGACAGGGGGCCGGGAGACCCAGTACTTC.

This clone was seen more than once but under ten times. The genes are TRBV4-3 and TRBJ2-5, with unresolved D. V lost 6 bases and J 5 bases, leaving 13 bases between the germline ends. The CDR3 sequence is 13 residues long. Germline V lookup: CDR1 LGHNA, CDR2 YSLEER. In DNA, the CDR3 is TGCGCCAGCAGTATGCAGGTTTGGGAGACCCAGTACTTC. Residues: CASSMQVWETQYF.

The rearrangement joins TRBV6-5 to TRBJ2-2; the D is unclear. Germline CDR1 MNHEY, CDR2 SVGAGI. The CDR3 runs to 13 residues. Trimming took 2 bases from V and 5 from J, leaving 6 bases between them. CDR3 sequence: CASSYLSTGELFF. DNA of the CDR3: TGTGCCAGCAGTTACCTTAGTACCGGGGAGCTGTTTTTT.